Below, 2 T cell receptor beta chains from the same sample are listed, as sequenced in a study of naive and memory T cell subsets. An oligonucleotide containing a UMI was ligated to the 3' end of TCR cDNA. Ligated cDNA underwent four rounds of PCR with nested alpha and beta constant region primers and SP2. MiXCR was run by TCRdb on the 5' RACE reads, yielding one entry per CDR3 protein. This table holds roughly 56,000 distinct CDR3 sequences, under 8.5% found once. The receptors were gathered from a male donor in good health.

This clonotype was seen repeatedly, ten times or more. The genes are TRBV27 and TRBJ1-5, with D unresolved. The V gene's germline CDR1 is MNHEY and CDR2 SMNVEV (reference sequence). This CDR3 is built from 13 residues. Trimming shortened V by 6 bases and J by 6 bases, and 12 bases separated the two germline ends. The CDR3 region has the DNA TGTGCCAGCAGCCGCGAGAGTGCTCAGCCCCAGCATTTT. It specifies CASSRESAQPQHF.

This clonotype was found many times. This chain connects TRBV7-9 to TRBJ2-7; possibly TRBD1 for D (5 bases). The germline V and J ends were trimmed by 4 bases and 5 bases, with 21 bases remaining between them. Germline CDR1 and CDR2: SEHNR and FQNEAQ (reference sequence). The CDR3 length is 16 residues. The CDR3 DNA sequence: TGTGCCAGCAGCTCTACGGACGGCAGGGTGAGGCACGAGCAGTACTTC. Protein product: CASSSTDGRVRHEQYF.